The rows below give T cell receptor beta chains drawn from one sample of a study of response to subunit inactivated influenza vaccine. TCRdb re-analysed the RT-PCR reads in MiXCR, keeping a single row per CDR3 protein. The sample has 200,000 to 250,000 distinct CDR3 sequences, less than 15% seen once. The specimen comprised non-naive T cells sorted from PBMCs, sampled 14 to 15 days before vaccination. The receptor source for this set is a man aged 45 to 65 who received an inactivated influenza vaccine. Each CDR3 is given with its conserved first and last residue. Each record gives: J gene, D gene, clone size, V gene, CDR3 DNA, CDR3 protein. D genes are given only for firm matches. Part of the rows lack a size; the others show once, few, many or a class for expanded clones.

j_call: TRBJ1-4
d_call: NA
clone_size: many
v_call: TRBV20-1
cdr3_nt: TGCAGTGCCCAGGGAGAAAATGAAAAACTGTTTTTT
cdr3_aa: CSAQGENEKLFF

j_call: TRBJ1-5
d_call: TRBD1
clone_size: NA
v_call: TRBV20-1
cdr3_nt: TGCAGTGCTAGAGACTTTGGACAGGGCGGTAATCAGCCCCAGCATTTT
cdr3_aa: CSARDFGQGGNQPQHF

j_call: TRBJ1-4
d_call: NA
clone_size: few
v_call: TRBV4-2
cdr3_nt: TGTGCCAGCAGCCAAGATAGGAGGGGAGGACTGTTTTTT
cdr3_aa: CASSQDRRGGLFF

j_call: TRBJ2-1
d_call: NA
clone_size: many
v_call: TRBV18
cdr3_nt: TGTGCCAGCTCACATGGGATGGATGAGCAGTTCTTC
cdr3_aa: CASSHGMDEQFF

j_call: TRBJ1-5
d_call: NA
clone_size: few
v_call: TRBV7-2
cdr3_nt: TGTGCCAGCAGCTTAGAGGCGGGTCAGCCCCAGCATTTT
cdr3_aa: CASSLEAGQPQHF

j_call: TRBJ2-7
d_call: TRBD2
clone_size: NA
v_call: TRBV4-1
cdr3_nt: TGCGCCAGCAGCCAAGGTACAGGACTAGCGGGAGAGTCGGACGAGCAGTACTTC
cdr3_aa: CASSQGTGLAGESDEQYF

j_call: TRBJ2-5
d_call: NA
clone_size: many
v_call: TRBV28
cdr3_nt: TGTGCCAGCACGACTAGCCAAGAGACCCAGTACTTC
cdr3_aa: CASTTSQETQYF

j_call: TRBJ2-6
d_call: TRBD1
clone_size: many
v_call: TRBV27
cdr3_nt: TGTGCCAGCAATCAGGGGGCTGGGGCCAACGTCCTGACTTTC
cdr3_aa: CASNQGAGANVLTF

j_call: TRBJ1-5
d_call: NA
clone_size: many
v_call: TRBV27
cdr3_nt: TGTGCCAGCAGTCAACAGGGCCGGGCCCAGCATTTT
cdr3_aa: CASSQQGRAQHF

j_call: TRBJ2-3
d_call: TRBD1
clone_size: NA
v_call: TRBV6-1
cdr3_nt: TGTGCCAGCAGGGACAGGGCCTTGGTGGATACGCAGTATTTT
cdr3_aa: CASRDRALVDTQYF